The 9 T cell receptor beta chains below were found in one sample sequenced in a study of cytomegalovirus exposure and HLA in healthy donors. Profiling relied on immunoSEQ multiplex PCR, and the TCRdb table lists in-frame clones only, not all of them. The sample lists about 98,000 clones; roughly nine tenths were seen once. Specimen: PBMCs. The receptor set was obtained from a woman under 40 in good health and CMV-seronegative.

The chain carries TRBV27 and TRBJ2-5; perhaps TRBD2 as D (6 bases). The germline V and J ends were trimmed by 1 base and 1 base, with 10 bases remaining between them. The CDR3 extends over 15 amino acids. Germline CDR1 is MNHEY and CDR2 is SMNVEV (reference sequence). The CDR3 region is CASSLWASAQETQYF. In nucleotides, the CDR3 is TGTGCCAGCAGTTTATGGGCTAGCGCCCAAGAGACCCAGTACTTC.

The genes are TRBV7-8 and TRBJ1-6; a weak D match, TRBD1 (5 bases). The CDR3 loop spans 15 amino acids. CDR1 is SGHVS, CDR2 FQNEAQ, per germline. The ends were cut back, 4 bases at V and 9 bases at J, with 16 bases in the middle. Here the CDR3 reads CASSSLWQGVSPLHF. CDR3 DNA: TGTGCCAGCAGCTCTCTATGGCAGGGCGTTTCACCCCTCCACTTT.

The V call is TRBV7-7, the J call TRBJ2-5; D perhaps matches TRBD2 (5 bases). Germline V gives CDR1 SSHAT, CDR2 FNYEAQ (reference sequence). Trimming removed 5 bases at V and 5 bases at J, with 9 bases between. CDR3 length equals 12 residues. CDR3 coding DNA: TGTGCCAGCAGCCCCTCGGGGGAGACCCAGTACTTC. Protein product: CASSPSGETQYF. Combining the CDR3 with reference TRBV7-7 and TRBJ2-5 gives the whole variable domain GAGVSQSPRYKVTKRGQDVTLRCDPISSHATLYWYQQALGQGPEFLTYFNYEAQPDKSGLPSDRFSAERPEGSISTLTIQRTEQRDSAMYRCASSPSGETQYFGPGTRLLVL.

This CDR3 reads CAIRDSANYGYTF. The CDR3 DNA sequence: TGTGCCATCAGGGACAGCGCTAACTATGGCTACACCTTC. This chain connects TRBV10-3 to TRBJ1-2, with a weak D call TRBD1 (6 bases). Germline V gives CDR1 ENHRY, CDR2 SYGVKD. V lost 6 bases and J lost 0, with 8 bases in between. This CDR3 has 13 residues.

The J gene is TRBJ2-2, the V gene TRBV7-3; D not certain. Trimming removed 5 bases at V and 1 base at J, with 8 bases between. Germline values: CDR1 SGHTA, CDR2 FQGTGA. This CDR3 comprises 14 residues. The CDR3 loop is CASSPHRNTGELFF. CDR3 DNA: TGTGCCAGCAGCCCGCACAGGAACACCGGGGAGCTGTTTTTT.

CDR3 nucleotide sequence: TGTGCCAGCAGCGTAGCCCTAGGGGAAGGCTACACCTTC. This translates into CASSVALGEGYTF. The J gene is TRBJ1-2, the V gene TRBV9, with D tentatively TRBD1 (5 bases). CDR1 is SGDLS, CDR2 YYNGEE, per germline. Trimming shortened V by 0 bases and J by 8 bases, and 11 bases separated the two germline ends. This CDR3 has 13 residues.

The V gene is TRBV18, the J gene TRBJ1-5; TRBD1 agrees at 7 bases. Unmatched junction bases numbered 16, after V lost 3 bases and J lost 8 bases. This CDR3 region has 17 residues. CDR1 is KGHSH, CDR2 LQKENI, per germline. CDR3 in DNA: TGTGCCAGCTCACCCTCTCGGACAGGTTCTATCACGAAGCCCCAGCATTTT. This encodes CASSPSRTGSITKPQHF.

Here the CDR3 DNA reads TGTGCCAGCATGGGGACCTGGGACAGGGGGCTTGAGCAGTACTTC. Protein: CASMGTWDRGLEQYF. V usage is TRBV25-1 and J usage is TRBJ2-7; TRBD1 matches at 12 bases. The germline CDR1 and CDR2 sequences are MGHDK and SYGVNS. The CDR3 contains 15 residues. V was pared by 7 bases and J by 7 bases, with 11 bases of the junction left unmatched.

V usage is TRBV19 and J usage is TRBJ1-2; D is ambiguous. V was trimmed by 5 bases and J by 5 bases, leaving 18 bases between them. This CDR3 comprises 15 residues. Germline CDR1 reads LNHDA; CDR2 reads SQIVND (reference sequence). In nucleotides, the CDR3 is TGTGCCAGTAGTCTGGGAGATGGGCAAGTTTATGGCTACACCTTC. Protein sequence: CASSLGDGQVYGYTF.